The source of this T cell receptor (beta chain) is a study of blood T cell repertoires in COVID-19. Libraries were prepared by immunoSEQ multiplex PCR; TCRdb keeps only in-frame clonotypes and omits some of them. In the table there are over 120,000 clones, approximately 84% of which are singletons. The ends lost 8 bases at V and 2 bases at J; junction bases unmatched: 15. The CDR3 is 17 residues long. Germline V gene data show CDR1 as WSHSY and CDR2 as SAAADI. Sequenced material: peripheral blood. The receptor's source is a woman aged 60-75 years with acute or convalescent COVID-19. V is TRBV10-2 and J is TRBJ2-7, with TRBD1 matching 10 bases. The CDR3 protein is CASRHGTGANDPYEQYF. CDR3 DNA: TGCGCCAGCCGACACGGGACAGGGGCCAATGACCCCTACGAGCAGTACTTC.